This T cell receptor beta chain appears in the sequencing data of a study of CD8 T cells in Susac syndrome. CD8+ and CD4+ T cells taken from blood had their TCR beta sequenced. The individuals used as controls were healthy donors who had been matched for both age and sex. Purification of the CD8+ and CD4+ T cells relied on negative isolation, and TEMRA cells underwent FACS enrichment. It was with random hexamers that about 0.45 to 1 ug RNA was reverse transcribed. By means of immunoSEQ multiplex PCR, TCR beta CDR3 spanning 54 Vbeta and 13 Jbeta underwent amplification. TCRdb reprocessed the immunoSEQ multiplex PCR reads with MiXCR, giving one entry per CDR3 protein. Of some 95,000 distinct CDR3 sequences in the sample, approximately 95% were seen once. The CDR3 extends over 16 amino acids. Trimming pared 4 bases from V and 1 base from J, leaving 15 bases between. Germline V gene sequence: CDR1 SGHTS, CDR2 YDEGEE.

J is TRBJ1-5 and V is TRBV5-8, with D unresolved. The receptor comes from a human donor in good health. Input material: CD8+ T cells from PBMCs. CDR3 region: CASSKIGSPSNQPQHF. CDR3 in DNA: TGTGCCAGCAGCAAAATTGGAAGCCCGAGCAATCAGCCCCAGCATTTT. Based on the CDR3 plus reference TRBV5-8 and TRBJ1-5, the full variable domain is EAGVTQSPTHLIKTRGQQATLRCSPISGHTSVYWYQQALGLGLQFLLWYDEGEERNRGNFPPRFSGRQFPNYSSELNVNALELEDSALYLCASSKIGSPSNQPQHFGDGTRLSIL.